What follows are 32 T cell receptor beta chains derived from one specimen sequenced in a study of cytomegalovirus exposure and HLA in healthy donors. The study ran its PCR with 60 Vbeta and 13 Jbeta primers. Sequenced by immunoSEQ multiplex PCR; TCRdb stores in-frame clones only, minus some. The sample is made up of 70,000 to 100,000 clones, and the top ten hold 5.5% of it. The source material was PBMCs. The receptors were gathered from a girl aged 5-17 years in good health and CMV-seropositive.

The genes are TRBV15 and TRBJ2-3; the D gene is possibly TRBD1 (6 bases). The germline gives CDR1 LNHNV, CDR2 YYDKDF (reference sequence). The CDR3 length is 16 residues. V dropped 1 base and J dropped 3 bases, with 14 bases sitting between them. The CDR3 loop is CATSRGGGIATDTQYF. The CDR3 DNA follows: TGTGCCACCAGCAGAGGAGGGGGAATAGCAACAGATACGCAGTATTTT.

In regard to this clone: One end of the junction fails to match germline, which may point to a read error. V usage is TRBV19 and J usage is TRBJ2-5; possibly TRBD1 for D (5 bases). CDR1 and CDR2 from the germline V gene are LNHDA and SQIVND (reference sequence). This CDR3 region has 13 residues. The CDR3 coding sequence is TGTGCCAGTAGTTTAGACAGAGGAGAGACCCAGTACTTC. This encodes CASSLDRGETQYF.

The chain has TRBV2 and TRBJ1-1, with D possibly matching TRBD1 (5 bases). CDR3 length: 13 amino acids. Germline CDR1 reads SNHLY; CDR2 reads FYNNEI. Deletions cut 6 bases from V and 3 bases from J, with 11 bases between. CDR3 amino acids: CASSLIGDTEAFF. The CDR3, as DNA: TGTGCCAGCAGCTTAATAGGGGACACTGAAGCTTTCTTT.

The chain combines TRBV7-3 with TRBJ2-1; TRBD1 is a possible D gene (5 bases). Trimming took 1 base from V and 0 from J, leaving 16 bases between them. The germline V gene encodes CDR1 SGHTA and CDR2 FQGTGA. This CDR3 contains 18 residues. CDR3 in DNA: TGTGCCAGCAGCTTAAGGGGCGGTAAGCCAAGCTCCTACAATGAGCAGTTCTTC. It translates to CASSLRGGKPSSYNEQFF. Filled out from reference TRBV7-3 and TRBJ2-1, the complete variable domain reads GAGVSQTPSNKVTEKGKYVELRCDPISGHTALYWYRQSLGQGPEFLIYFQGTGAADDSGLPNDRFFAVRPEGSVSTLKIQRTERGDSAVYLCASSLRGGKPSSYNEQFFGPGTRLTVL.

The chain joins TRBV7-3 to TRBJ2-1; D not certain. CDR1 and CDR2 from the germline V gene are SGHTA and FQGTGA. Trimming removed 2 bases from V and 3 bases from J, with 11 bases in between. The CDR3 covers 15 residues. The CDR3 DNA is TGTGCCAGCAGCTTAGGTCAACTCATCTACAATGAGCAGTTCTTC. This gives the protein CASSLGQLIYNEQFF. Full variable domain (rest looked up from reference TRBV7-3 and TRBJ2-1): GAGVSQTPSNKVTEKGKYVELRCDPISGHTALYWYRQSLGQGPEFLIYFQGTGAADDSGLPNDRFFAVRPEGSVSTLKIQRTERGDSAVYLCASSLGQLIYNEQFFGPGTRLTVL.

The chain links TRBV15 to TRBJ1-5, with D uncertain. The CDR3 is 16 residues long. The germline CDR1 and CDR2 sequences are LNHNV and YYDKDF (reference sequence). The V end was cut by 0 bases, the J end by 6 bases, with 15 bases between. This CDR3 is CATSRDRGKGSQPQHF. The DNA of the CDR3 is TGTGCCACCAGCAGAGATCGCGGGAAAGGTAGTCAGCCCCAGCATTTT.

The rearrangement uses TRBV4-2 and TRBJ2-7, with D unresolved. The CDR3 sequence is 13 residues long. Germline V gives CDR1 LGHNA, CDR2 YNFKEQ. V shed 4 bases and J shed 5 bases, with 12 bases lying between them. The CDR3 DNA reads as TGTGCCAGCAGCCCGGGTCTTGAAGACGAGCAGTACGTC. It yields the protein CASSPGLEDEQYV.

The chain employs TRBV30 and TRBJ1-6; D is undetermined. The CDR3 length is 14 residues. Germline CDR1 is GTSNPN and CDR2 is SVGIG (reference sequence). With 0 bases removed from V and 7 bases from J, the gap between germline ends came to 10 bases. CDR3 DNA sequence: TGTGCCTGGAGTGTCACGACACTGAATTCACCCCTCCACTTT. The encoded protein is CAWSVTTLNSPLHF. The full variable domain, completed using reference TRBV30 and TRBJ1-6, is SQTIHQWPATLVQPVGSPLSLECTVEGTSNPNLYWYRQAAGRGLQLLFYSVGIGQISSEVPQNLSASRPQDRQFILSSKKLLLSDSGFYLCAWSVTTLNSPLHFGNGTRLTVT.

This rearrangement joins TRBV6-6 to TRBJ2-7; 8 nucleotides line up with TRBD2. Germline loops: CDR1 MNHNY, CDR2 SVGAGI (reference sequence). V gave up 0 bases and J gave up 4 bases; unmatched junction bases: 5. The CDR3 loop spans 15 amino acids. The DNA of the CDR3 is TGTGCCAGCAGTTACTCGGCCAGCGGGGGTTACGAGCAGTACTTC. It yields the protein CASSYSASGGYEQYF.

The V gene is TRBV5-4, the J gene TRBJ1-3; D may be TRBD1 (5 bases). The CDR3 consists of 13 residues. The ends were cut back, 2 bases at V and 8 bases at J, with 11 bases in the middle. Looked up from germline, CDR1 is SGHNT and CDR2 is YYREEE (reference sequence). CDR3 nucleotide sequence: TGTGCCAGCAGCTTCGGGGGTGAAGACACCATATATTTT. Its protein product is CASSFGGEDTIYF.

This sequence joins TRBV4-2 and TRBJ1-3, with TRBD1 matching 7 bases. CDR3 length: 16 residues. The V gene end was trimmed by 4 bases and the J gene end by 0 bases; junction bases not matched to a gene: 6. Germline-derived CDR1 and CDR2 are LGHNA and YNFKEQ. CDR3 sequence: CASSRGQPSSGNTIYF. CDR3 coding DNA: TGTGCCAGCAGCCGGGGACAGCCAAGCTCTGGAAACACCATATATTTT.

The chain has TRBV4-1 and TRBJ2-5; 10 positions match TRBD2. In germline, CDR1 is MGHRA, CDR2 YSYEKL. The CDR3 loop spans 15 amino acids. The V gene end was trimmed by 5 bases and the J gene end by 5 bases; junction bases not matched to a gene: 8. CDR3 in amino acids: CASSLQRGGVETQYF. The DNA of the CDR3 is TGCGCCAGCAGCTTACAGCGGGGGGGGGTGGAGACCCAGTACTTC.

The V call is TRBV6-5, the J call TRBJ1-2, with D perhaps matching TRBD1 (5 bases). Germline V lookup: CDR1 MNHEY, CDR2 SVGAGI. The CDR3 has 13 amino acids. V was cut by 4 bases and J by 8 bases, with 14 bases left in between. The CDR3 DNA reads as TGTGCCAGCAGTTCCTTCGGACACAGGGGCTACACCTTC. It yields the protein CASSSFGHRGYTF.

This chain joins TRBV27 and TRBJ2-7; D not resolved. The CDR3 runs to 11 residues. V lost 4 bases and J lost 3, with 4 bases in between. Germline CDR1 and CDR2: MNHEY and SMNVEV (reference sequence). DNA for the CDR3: TGTGCCAGCAGTTCGGGCTACGAGCAGTACTTC. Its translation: CASSSGYEQYF.

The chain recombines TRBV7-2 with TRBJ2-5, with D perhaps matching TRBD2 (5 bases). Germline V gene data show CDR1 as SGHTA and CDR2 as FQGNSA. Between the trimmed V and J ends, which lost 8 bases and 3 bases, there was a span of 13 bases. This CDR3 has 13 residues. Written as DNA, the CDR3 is TGTGCCAGCCGACACCACGGGGAAGAGACCCAGTACTTC. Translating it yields CASRHHGEETQYF.

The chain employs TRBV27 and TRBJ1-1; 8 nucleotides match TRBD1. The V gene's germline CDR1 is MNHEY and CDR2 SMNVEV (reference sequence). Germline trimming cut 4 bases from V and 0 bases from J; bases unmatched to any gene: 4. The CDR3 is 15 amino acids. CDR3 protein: CASSSDRGMNTEAFF. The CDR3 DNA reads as TGTGCCAGCAGTTCCGACAGGGGAATGAACACTGAAGCTTTCTTT.

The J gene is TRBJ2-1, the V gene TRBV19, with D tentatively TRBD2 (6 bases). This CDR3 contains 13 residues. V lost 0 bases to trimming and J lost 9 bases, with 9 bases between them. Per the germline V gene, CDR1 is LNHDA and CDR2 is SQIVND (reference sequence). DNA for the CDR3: TGTGCCAGTAGTATAGATATGGGGGGTGAGCAGTTCTTC. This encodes CASSIDMGGEQFF.

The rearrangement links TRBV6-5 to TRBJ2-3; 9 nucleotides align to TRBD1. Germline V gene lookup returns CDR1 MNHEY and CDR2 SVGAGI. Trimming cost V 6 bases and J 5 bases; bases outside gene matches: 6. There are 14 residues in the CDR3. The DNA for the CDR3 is TGTGCCAGCAGAATAGGGGGACAGGGAGATACGCAGTATTTT. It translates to CASRIGGQGDTQYF.

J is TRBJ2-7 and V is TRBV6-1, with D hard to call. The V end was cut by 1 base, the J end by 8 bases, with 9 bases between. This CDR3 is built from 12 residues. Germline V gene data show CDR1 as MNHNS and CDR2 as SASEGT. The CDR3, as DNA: TGTGCCAGCAGTGAAGATGGGCCAAAGCAGTACTTC. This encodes CASSEDGPKQYF.

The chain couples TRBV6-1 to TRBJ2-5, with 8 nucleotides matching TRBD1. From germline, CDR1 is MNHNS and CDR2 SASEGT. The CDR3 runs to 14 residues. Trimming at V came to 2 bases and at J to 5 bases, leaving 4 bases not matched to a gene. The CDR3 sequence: CASSEWTGRETQYF. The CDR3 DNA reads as TGTGCCAGCAGTGAATGGACAGGGCGGGAGACCCAGTACTTC.

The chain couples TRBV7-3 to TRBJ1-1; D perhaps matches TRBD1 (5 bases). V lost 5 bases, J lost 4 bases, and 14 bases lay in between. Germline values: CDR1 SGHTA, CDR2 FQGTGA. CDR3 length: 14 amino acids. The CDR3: CASSPGLRGTEAFF. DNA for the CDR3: TGTGCCAGCAGCCCAGGGTTAAGGGGCACTGAAGCTTTCTTT.

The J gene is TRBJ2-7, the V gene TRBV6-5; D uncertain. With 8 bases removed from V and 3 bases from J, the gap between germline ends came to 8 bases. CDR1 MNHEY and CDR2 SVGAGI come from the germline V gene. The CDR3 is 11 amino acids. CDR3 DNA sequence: TGTGCCAGCGGCGGAAGCTACGAGCAGTACTTC. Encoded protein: CASGGSYEQYF.

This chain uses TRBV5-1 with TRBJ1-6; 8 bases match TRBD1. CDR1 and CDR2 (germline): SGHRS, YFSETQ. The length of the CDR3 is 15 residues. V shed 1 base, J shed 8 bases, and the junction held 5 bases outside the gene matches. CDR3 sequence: CASSLRQGSDSPLHF. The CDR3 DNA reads TGCGCCAGCAGCTTGAGACAGGGGTCGGATTCACCCCTCCACTTT.

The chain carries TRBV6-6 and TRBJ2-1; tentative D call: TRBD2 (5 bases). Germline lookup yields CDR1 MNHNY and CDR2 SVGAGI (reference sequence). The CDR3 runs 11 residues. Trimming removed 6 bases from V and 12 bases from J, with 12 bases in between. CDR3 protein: CASSGNTGQFF. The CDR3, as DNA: TGTGCCAGCAGCGGGAATACTGGGCAGTTCTTC.

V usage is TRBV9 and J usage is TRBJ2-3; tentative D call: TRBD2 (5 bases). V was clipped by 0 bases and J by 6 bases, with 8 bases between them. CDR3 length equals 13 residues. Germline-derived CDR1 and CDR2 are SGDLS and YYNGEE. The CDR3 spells CASSVAPGDTQYF. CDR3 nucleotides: TGTGCCAGCAGCGTAGCTCCGGGGGATACGCAGTATTTT.

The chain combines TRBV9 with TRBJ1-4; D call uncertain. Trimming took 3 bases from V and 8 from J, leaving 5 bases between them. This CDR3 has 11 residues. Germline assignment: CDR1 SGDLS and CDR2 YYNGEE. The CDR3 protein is CASSAREKLFF. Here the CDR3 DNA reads TGTGCCAGCAGCGCTAGGGAAAAACTGTTTTTT.

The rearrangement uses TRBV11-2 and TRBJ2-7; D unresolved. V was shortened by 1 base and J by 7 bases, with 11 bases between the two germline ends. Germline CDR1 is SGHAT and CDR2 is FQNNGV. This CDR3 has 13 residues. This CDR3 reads CASSLGVPSEQYF. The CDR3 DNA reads TGTGCCAGCAGCTTAGGAGTCCCCTCTGAGCAGTACTTC.

The CDR3 region has the DNA TGTGCCAGCAGTGAAGCCCTGGCGAACACTGAAGCTTTCTTT. Its protein product is CASSEALANTEAFF. The rearrangement joins TRBV6-1 to TRBJ1-1; D ambiguous. With 0 bases removed from V and 1 base from J, the gap between germline ends came to 6 bases. Germline CDR1 reads MNHNS; CDR2 reads SASEGT. The CDR3 spans 14 residues.

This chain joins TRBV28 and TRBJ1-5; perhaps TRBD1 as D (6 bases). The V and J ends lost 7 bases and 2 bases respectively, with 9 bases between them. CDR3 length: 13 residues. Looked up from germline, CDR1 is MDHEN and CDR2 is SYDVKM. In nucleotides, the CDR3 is TGTGCCAGCACAGGGGTAGGCAATCAGCCCCAGCATTTT. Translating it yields CASTGVGNQPQHF.

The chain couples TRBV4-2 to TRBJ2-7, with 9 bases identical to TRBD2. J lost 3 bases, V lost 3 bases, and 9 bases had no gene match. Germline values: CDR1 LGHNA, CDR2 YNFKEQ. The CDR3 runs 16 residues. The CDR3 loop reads CASSQGVAGGVYEQYV. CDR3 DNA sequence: TGTGCCAGCAGCCAGGGGGTGGCGGGGGGGGTCTACGAGCAGTACGTC.

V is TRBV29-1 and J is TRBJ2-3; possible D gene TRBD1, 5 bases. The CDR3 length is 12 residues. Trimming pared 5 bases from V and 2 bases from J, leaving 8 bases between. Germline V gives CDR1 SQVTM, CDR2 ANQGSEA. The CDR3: CSVQGHTDTQYF. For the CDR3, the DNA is TGCAGCGTTCAAGGACACACAGATACGCAGTATTTT.

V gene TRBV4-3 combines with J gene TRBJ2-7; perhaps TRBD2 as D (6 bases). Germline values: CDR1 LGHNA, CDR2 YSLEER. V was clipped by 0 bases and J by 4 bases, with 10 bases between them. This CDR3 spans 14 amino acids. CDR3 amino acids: CASSQDRSGYEQYF. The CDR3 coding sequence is TGCGCCAGCAGCCAAGATCGTAGCGGTTACGAGCAGTACTTC.